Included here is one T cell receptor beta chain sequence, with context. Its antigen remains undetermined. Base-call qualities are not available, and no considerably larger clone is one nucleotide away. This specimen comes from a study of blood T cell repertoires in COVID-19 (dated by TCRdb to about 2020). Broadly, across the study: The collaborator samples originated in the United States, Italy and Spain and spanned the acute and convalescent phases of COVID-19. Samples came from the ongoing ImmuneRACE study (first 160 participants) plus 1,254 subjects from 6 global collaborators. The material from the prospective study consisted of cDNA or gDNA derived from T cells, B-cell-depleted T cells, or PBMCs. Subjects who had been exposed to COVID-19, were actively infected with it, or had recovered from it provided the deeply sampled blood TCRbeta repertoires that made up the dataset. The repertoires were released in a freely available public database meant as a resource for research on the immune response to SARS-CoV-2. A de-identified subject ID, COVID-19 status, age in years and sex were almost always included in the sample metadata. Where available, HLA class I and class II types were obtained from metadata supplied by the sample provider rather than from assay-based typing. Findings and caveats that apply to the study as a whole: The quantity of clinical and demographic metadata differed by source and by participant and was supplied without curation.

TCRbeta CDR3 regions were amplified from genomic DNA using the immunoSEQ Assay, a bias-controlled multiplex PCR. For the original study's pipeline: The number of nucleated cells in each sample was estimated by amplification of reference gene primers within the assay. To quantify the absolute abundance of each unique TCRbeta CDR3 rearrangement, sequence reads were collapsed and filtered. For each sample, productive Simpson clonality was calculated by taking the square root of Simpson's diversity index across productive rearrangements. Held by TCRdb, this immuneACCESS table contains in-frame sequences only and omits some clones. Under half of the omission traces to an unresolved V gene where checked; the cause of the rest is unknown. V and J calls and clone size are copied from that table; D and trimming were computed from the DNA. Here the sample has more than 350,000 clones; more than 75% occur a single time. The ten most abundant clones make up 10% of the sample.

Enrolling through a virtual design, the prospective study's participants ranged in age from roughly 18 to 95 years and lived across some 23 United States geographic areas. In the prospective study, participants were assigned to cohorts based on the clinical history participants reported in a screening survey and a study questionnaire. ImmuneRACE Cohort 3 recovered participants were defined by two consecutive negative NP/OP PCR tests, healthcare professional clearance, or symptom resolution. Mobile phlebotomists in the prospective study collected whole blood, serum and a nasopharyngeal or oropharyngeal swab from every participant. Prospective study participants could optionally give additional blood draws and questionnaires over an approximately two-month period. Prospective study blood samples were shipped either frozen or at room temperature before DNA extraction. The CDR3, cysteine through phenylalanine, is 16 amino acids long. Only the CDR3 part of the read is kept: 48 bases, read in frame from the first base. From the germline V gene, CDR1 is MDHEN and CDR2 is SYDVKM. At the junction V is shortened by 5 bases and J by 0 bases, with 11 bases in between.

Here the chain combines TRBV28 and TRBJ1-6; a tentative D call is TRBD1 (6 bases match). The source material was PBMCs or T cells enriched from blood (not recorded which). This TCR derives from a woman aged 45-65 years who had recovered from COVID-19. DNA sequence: TGTGCCAGCAGTCGACAGGCAAGCTCCTATAATTCACCCCTCCACTTT. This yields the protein CASSRQASSYNSPLHF. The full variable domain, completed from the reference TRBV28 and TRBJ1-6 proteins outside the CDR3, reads DVKVTQSSRYLVKRTGEKVFLECVQDMDHENMFWYRQDPGLGLRLIYFSYDVKMKEKGDIPEGYSVSREKKERFSLILESASTNQTSMYLCASSRQASSYNSPLHFGNGTRLTVT.